This is a list of T cell receptor beta chains from one sample in a study of OX40 agonist ivuxolimab in advanced cancers. Clones were read by immunoSEQ multiplex PCR, and TCRdb kept only the in-frame ones, dropping some. The table includes fewer than 75,000 clones, less than 90% detected once. Sequenced material: CD4+ or CD8+ T cells sorted from blood, taken in a trial of the OX40 agonist ivuxolimab. The receptors shown here come from an adult with an advanced solid tumor such as melanoma, head and neck, liver or kidney cancer. Each CDR3 is given with its conserved first and last residue. The order of the fields is clone size, CDR3 length, V gene, J gene, D gene, CDR3 DNA, CDR3 protein. A D gene is named only where the DNA matches it firmly. The size of a clone is reported for some rows only, either as once, few or many, or as a class for expanded clones.

clone size: NA
CDR3 length: 14
V gene: TRBV6-5
J gene: TRBJ1-6
D gene: NA
CDR3 DNA: TGTGCCAGCAGTTACTCTAAGGGGCAGTCACCCCTCCACTTT
CDR3 protein: CASSYSKGQSPLHF

clone size: NA
CDR3 length: 17
V gene: TRBV4-1
J gene: TRBJ2-1
D gene: TRBD2
CDR3 DNA: TGCGCCAGCAGCCGGACTAGCGGGAGGGCCGCCTACAATGAGCAGTTCTTC
CDR3 protein: CASSRTSGRAAYNEQFF

clone size: few
CDR3 length: 15
V gene: TRBV7-8
J gene: TRBJ1-2
D gene: TRBD1
CDR3 DNA: TGTGCCAGCAGCCCAGCAGGGGGGATGAACTATGGCTACACCTTC
CDR3 protein: CASSPAGGMNYGYTF

clone size: NA
CDR3 length: 9
V gene: TRBV30
J gene: TRBJ1-2
D gene: NA
CDR3 DNA: TGTGCCTGCTGCCCGCTACGGACCTTC
CDR3 protein: CACCPLRTF

clone size: NA
CDR3 length: 14
V gene: TRBV9
J gene: TRBJ2-1
D gene: NA
CDR3 DNA: TGTGCCAGCAGCCCCGTTAGCTCCTACAATGAGCAGTTCTTC
CDR3 protein: CASSPVSSYNEQFF

clone size: few
CDR3 length: 16
V gene: TRBV6-1
J gene: TRBJ2-2
D gene: TRBD2
CDR3 DNA: TGTGCCAGCAGTGCTATCAGCGGGAGTGGCACCGGGGAGCTGTTTTTT
CDR3 protein: CASSAISGSGTGELFF

clone size: NA
CDR3 length: 14
V gene: TRBV6-5
J gene: TRBJ1-3
D gene: NA
CDR3 DNA: TGTGCCAGCCGGGGGGAGAGCTCTGGAAACACCATATATTTT
CDR3 protein: CASRGESSGNTIYF

clone size: few
CDR3 length: 17
V gene: TRBV4-1
J gene: TRBJ2-2
D gene: NA
CDR3 DNA: TGCGCCAGCAGCCGAACCGGTGGGGGGGCGGGCACCGGGGAGCTGTTTTTT
CDR3 protein: CASSRTGGGAGTGELFF

clone size: NA
CDR3 length: 11
V gene: TRBV29-1
J gene: TRBJ1-2
D gene: NA
CDR3 DNA: TGCAGCGTTGGCCGGGACTATGGCTACACCTTC
CDR3 protein: CSVGRDYGYTF

clone size: NA
CDR3 length: 16
V gene: TRBV27
J gene: TRBJ2-7
D gene: NA
CDR3 DNA: TGTGCCAGCAGTCCAGGCAGAAGGACCACCCTCCACGAGCAGTACTTC
CDR3 protein: CASSPGRRTTLHEQYF

clone size: once
CDR3 length: 19
V gene: TRBV19
J gene: TRBJ1-3
D gene: NA
CDR3 DNA: TGTGCCAGTCGTAGCGCCCTGGGACGGGGCTCTCGCTCTGGAAACACCATATATTTT
CDR3 protein: CASRSALGRGSRSGNTIYF

clone size: once
CDR3 length: 13
V gene: TRBV5-1
J gene: TRBJ2-5
D gene: NA
CDR3 DNA: TGCGCCAGCAGCTTGGGAGGTCACGGGACCCAGTACTTC
CDR3 protein: CASSLGGHGTQYF

clone size: NA
CDR3 length: 14
V gene: TRBV9
J gene: TRBJ2-7
D gene: NA
CDR3 DNA: TGTGCCAGCAGCTCAGCCCTAGGAGCCTACGAGCAGTACTTC
CDR3 protein: CASSSALGAYEQYF

clone size: NA
CDR3 length: 15
V gene: TRBV30
J gene: TRBJ1-5
D gene: TRBD1
CDR3 DNA: TGTGCCTGGAGTGTACAGACAGGGAGTAATCAGCCCCAGCATTTT
CDR3 protein: CAWSVQTGSNQPQHF

clone size: NA
CDR3 length: 13
V gene: TRBV9
J gene: TRBJ1-1
D gene: NA
CDR3 DNA: TGTGCCAGCAGCGTCCAAGGGACCGCTGAAGCTTTCTTT
CDR3 protein: CASSVQGTAEAFF

clone size: NA
CDR3 length: 13
V gene: TRBV6-5
J gene: TRBJ1-2
D gene: NA
CDR3 DNA: TGTGCCAGCAGATCTACAGGGTTGTATGGCTACACCTTC
CDR3 protein: CASRSTGLYGYTF

clone size: NA
CDR3 length: 13
V gene: TRBV9
J gene: TRBJ2-5
D gene: NA
CDR3 DNA: TGTGCCAGCAGCGTAGGACAGCAAGAGACCCAGTACTTC
CDR3 protein: CASSVGQQETQYF

clone size: NA
CDR3 length: 13
V gene: TRBV9
J gene: TRBJ1-2
D gene: NA
CDR3 DNA: TGTGCCAGCAGCGAAAGGGGGTTGGGTGGCTACACCTTC
CDR3 protein: CASSERGLGGYTF

clone size: NA
CDR3 length: 16
V gene: TRBV7-9
J gene: TRBJ1-3
D gene: NA
CDR3 DNA: TGTGCCAGCAGCTTTGACAGCCGATTCTCTGGAAACACCATATATTTT
CDR3 protein: CASSFDSRFSGNTIYF

clone size: NA
CDR3 length: 12
V gene: TRBV6-4
J gene: TRBJ2-3
D gene: NA
CDR3 DNA: TGTGCCAGCAGTGAAGGGTCAGGTACGCAGTATTTT
CDR3 protein: CASSEGSGTQYF

clone size: NA
CDR3 length: 14
V gene: TRBV6-6
J gene: TRBJ1-1
D gene: NA
CDR3 DNA: TGTGCCAGCAGTTACAAGGGCATGAACACTGAAGCTTTCTTT
CDR3 protein: CASSYKGMNTEAFF

clone size: NA
CDR3 length: 16
V gene: TRBV7-2
J gene: TRBJ1-5
D gene: NA
CDR3 DNA: TGTGCCAGCAGCTTCGGTGACCAGCTCGTCAATCAGCCCCAGCATTTT
CDR3 protein: CASSFGDQLVNQPQHF